This T cell receptor beta chain emerged from a study of regulatory T cells in long-lasting Graves disease. Points from the study as a whole: There was favoring of TRBV28, TRBJ1-2 and TRBJ2-5 in persistent disease.

There are a few counts of this clonotype. As yet, its antigen is unknown. The CDR3 is made up of 14 amino acids. V was pared by 0 bases and J by 5 bases, with 8 bases between. Time point of the sample: newly diagnosed GD, antithyroid drugs for less than 3 months. Generation of the TCR library employed RNA extracted from PBMCs. CDR3 regions were amplified by Arm-PCR using iRepertoire HTBI primers to build TCR beta libraries. A single record per CDR3 protein comes from TCRdb applying MiXCR to the multiplex PCR reads. The table includes 560,000 or so distinct CDR3 sequences, about 16% detected once. This sample was shared with a second study, whose subject was T cells in Graves' hyperthyroidism and ophthalmopathy. Per that paper: Ophthalmopathy was told apart from stable hyperthyroidism by a 13 V-J model. Ophthalmopathy was identified by the model a median about 6.8 months ahead of onset.

Specimen: peripheral blood mononuclear cells (PBMCs), collected at new diagnosis, from a patient treated with antithyroid drugs. The receptor was derived from a young man with Graves disease. The chain uses TRBV12-3 or TRBV12-4 and TRBJ1-5, with D maybe TRBD1 (6 bases). The CDR3, as DNA: TGTGCCAGCAGTTTAGCGCGACAGGATCAGCCCCAGCATTTT. Protein: CASSLARQDQPQHF.